This entry lists 10 T cell receptor beta chains sequenced from one sample in a study of spatial heterogeneity in lung cancer. One entry per CDR3 protein results from TCRdb running MiXCR on the 5' RACE reads. The data contain some 54,000 distinct CDR3 sequences, roughly 7.4% of them seen just once; the ten biggest clones take up 35%. Described time point: blood at routine non-recurrence follow-up after resection. Without sorting, whole RNA was sequenced from tumor, nontumor lung or frozen PBMC. This specimen consisted of PBMCs, obtained at follow-up. These receptor sequences come from a female donor with early-stage non-small cell lung cancer.

This clonotype was picked up a small number of times. This chain links TRBV5-1 with TRBJ2-7; D may be TRBD1 (6 bases). V shed 4 bases and J shed 4 bases, with 18 bases lying between them. The germline V gene encodes CDR1 SGHRS and CDR2 YFSETQ. The CDR3 is 15 amino acids. This CDR3 reads CASSLGRGNTYEQYF. CDR3 coding DNA: TGCGCCAGCAGCCTGGGAAGGGGGAATACTTACGAGCAGTACTTC.

A few counts support this clonotype. The rearrangement uses TRBV29-1 and TRBJ2-2; D might be TRBD1 (6 bases). Trimming pared 6 bases from V and 4 bases from J, leaving 9 bases between. Per germline, CDR1 SQVTM and CDR2 ANQGSEA. The CDR3 consists of 12 residues. The CDR3 loop is CSVHRVTGELFF. CDR3 nucleotides: TGCAGCGTACACAGGGTCACCGGGGAGCTGTTTTTT.

Many counts were recorded for this clonotype. The V and J genes are TRBV7-9 and TRBJ2-5, with D hard to call. The CDR3 is 11 amino acids. Germline CDR1 SEHNR, CDR2 FQNEAQ (reference sequence). The germline V and J ends were trimmed by 5 bases and 9 bases, with 10 bases remaining between them. CDR3 region: CASSPLVPQYF. Written as DNA, the CDR3 is TGTGCCAGCAGCCCATTGGTGCCCCAGTACTTC.

This clonotype has a count of ten or more. This chain connects TRBV5-1 to TRBJ2-3; possibly TRBD1 or TRBD2 for D (5 bases each). The CDR3 consists of 16 residues. V lost 0 bases and J lost 1, with 12 bases in between. Germline V CDR1 and CDR2: SGHRS, YFSETQ. The CDR3 nucleotides are TGCGCCAGCAGCTTGGGGGACGGTGGGGGCACAGATACGCAGTATTTT. Protein product: CASSLGDGGGTDTQYF.

The chain couples TRBV19 to TRBJ1-2, with a possible D match to TRBD1 (5 bases). Trimming shortened V by 3 bases and J by 4 bases, and 12 bases separated the two germline ends. Germline V gene lookup returns CDR1 LNHDA and CDR2 SQIVND (reference sequence). The CDR3 is made up of 14 amino acids. DNA for the CDR3: TGTGCCAGTAGTATTGAAGGGACGCGCTATGGCTACACCTTC. Encoded protein: CASSIEGTRYGYTF.

This chain links TRBV3-1 with TRBJ2-3; 11 positions match TRBD1. This CDR3 contains 17 residues. Germline V gene sequence: CDR1 LGHDT, CDR2 YNNKEL (reference sequence). J gave up 6 bases and V 1 base, and 9 bases lay outside the gene matches. The CDR3 nucleotides are TGTGCCAGCAGCCAAGGTGCCGGGACAGGGGGTCGTGATACGCAGTATTTT. It specifies CASSQGAGTGGRDTQYF.

This chain links TRBV11-2 with TRBJ1-3, with TRBD1 matching over 8 bases. After removal of 3 bases from V and 8 bases from J, the junction contained 6 bases not matched to a gene. Germline CDR1 and CDR2: SGHAT and FQNNGV. This CDR3 contains 14 residues. The CDR3 nucleotides read TGTGCCAGCAGCTTGGACAGGGAATTTGACACCATATATTTT. Its translation is CASSLDREFDTIYF. Full variable domain (remainder filled in from reference TRBV11-2 and TRBJ1-3): EAGVAQSPRYKIIEKRQSVAFWCNPISGHATLYWYQQILGQGPKLLIQFQNNGVVDDSQLPKDRFSAERLKGVDSTLKIQPAKLEDSAVYLCASSLDREFDTIYFGEGSWLTVV.

In its sample, this clonotype was seen many times. This chain links TRBV6-1 with TRBJ2-2; D might be TRBD1 or TRBD2, each matching 5 bases. Trimming shortened V by 3 bases and J by 7 bases, and 21 bases separated the two germline ends. This CDR3 has 17 amino acids. Germline loops: CDR1 MNHNS, CDR2 SASEGT. The CDR3 loop reads CASSDLGQARGSGELFF. The CDR3 region has the DNA TGTGCCAGCAGTGATTTGGGGCAGGCTCGTGGGAGCGGGGAGCTGTTTTTT.

The V and J genes are TRBV7-3 and TRBJ2-5; TRBD1 aligns across 7 bases. Trimming took 5 bases from V and 2 from J; bases not matched to a gene: 8. CDR1 and CDR2 from the germline V gene are SGHTA and FQGTGA. This CDR3 contains 15 residues. This CDR3 is CASSIGTAGQETQYF. As DNA, the CDR3 is TGTGCCAGCAGCATTGGGACAGCTGGTCAAGAGACCCAGTACTTC.

The gene calls are TRBV5-6 and TRBJ1-6; 8 positions agree with TRBD1. The V and J ends lost 4 bases and 3 bases, in that order; junction bases with no gene match: 6. This CDR3 has 16 residues. Germline V CDR1 and CDR2: SGHDT, YYEEEE. The CDR3 DNA is TGTGCCAGCAGCCCGGACAGGGCGAACTATAATTCACCCCTCCACTTT. Protein product: CASSPDRANYNSPLHF.